This T cell receptor beta chain originates from a study of blood T cell repertoires in COVID-19 (dated by TCRdb to the early 2020s). A note on the overall study: Samples from collaborators originated in the United States, Italy and Spain and spanned both the acute and convalescent phases of COVID-19. The prospective study material was composed of cDNA or gDNA derived from T cells, B-cell-depleted T cells, or PBMCs. Subjects who had been exposed to COVID-19, were actively infected with it, or had recovered from it provided the deeply sampled blood TCRbeta repertoires that made up the dataset. Where HLA class I and class II types were available, the types were taken from metadata supplied by the sample provider, not from assay-based typing. A freely available public database, intended as a resource for researchers studying the immune response to SARS-CoV-2, is where the repertoires were released. The samples were drawn from two sources: the first 160 participants of the ongoing ImmuneRACE study, and fewer than 1,500 subjects contributed by 6 global collaborators. The sample metadata nearly always contained a de-identified subject ID, COVID-19 status, age in years and sex.

About this clone: No antigen is known for it. Per-base qualities were not stored, and no clone one base away is much larger.

One collaborating source in Seattle enrolled patients during active infection and followed them longitudinally through the course of disease. The collaborating institutions used their own protocols to collect whole blood in K2EDTA tubes. For TCRbeta analysis, collaborator samples were shipped as frozen whole blood, as isolated PBMCs, or as DNA extracted from either sample type. TCRbeta CDR3 regions were amplified from genomic DNA using the immunoSEQ Assay, a bias-controlled multiplex PCR. The original pipeline was this. The number of nucleated cells in each sample was estimated from the amplification of reference gene primers within the assay. To quantify the absolute abundance of each unique TCRbeta CDR3 rearrangement, sequence reads were collapsed and filtered. For each sample, productive Simpson clonality was calculated by taking the square root of Simpson's diversity index across productive rearrangements. What TCRdb holds here is the immuneACCESS table cut down to in-frame rearrangements. Part of the clones is not present; checked against another copy, under half of the missing clones reflect an unresolved V gene, and the others are unexplained. V, J and clone size are those of that table, while D and trimming were read from the DNA. This sample lists 200,000 to 300,000 clones; about four fifths were detected once. The ten largest clones add up to 7.5% of the sample.

The paper's findings and limits, for the study overall: How much clinical and demographic metadata was included differed by source and by participant, and the metadata was provided uncurated.

The CDR3 contains 13 residues, cysteine and phenylalanine counted. The read is trimmed to its CDR3 DNA, 39 bases read in frame from base 1. V and J lose 3 bases and 4 bases, and a span of 4 bases separates them. Material: peripheral blood. The sequence was collected from a woman older than 75 with COVID-19, enrolled during active disease. This sequence uses TRBV12-3 or TRBV12-4 and TRBJ2-6, with no confidently assigned D gene. The CDR3 is CASSFLGANVLTF. Here is the DNA: TGTGCCAGCAGTTTTCTAGGGGCCAACGTCCTGACTTTC.